This T cell receptor (beta chain) appears in the sequencing data of a study of cytomegalovirus exposure and HLA in healthy donors. Study-level information: HLA-typed donors contributed 80 million or so unique TCRs, which were held in an early data release.

The ends lost 6 bases at V and 5 bases at J; junction bases unmatched: 4. Looked up from germline, CDR1 is SEHNR and CDR2 is FQNEAQ (reference sequence). The CDR3 runs to 12 residues. Study results and limitations: A few chains linked to CMV were shown in vitro to be specific for CMV antigens. Most likely, a cluster of highly shared sequence variants arose as a sequencing artifact.

Regarding this clone: Antigen unknown.

PCR was performed using 60 Vbeta and 13 Jbeta primers. Libraries were prepared by immunoSEQ multiplex PCR; TCRdb keeps only in-frame clonotypes and omits some of them. The data contain about 82,000 clones, over 70% of them singletons. Sequencing was performed on PBMCs. The receptor was isolated from a man aged 60-69 years in good health and CMV-seronegative. The genes are TRBV7-9 and TRBJ2-7; 7 positions match TRBD2. CDR3 amino acids: CASRASGNEQYF. The CDR3 DNA reads as TGTGCCAGCAGAGCTAGCGGTAACGAGCAGTACTTC.